This passage covers 21 T cell receptor beta chains from one sample sequenced in a study of blood T cell repertoires in COVID-19 (dated by TCRdb to 2018 to 2021). The library was made by the immunoSEQ multiplex PCR assay. TCRdb stores this immuneACCESS table with in-frame sequences only. Part of the clones is absent; in the studies checked, under half of the shortfall reflects unresolved V genes, and no reason is known for the rest. The sample table records hundreds of thousands of clones; about 90% of these occur just once. Of the sample, under 3% falls within the top ten clones. Sample: PBMCs or T cells enriched from blood (not recorded which). The receptors were sampled from a woman between 50 and 59 years old who had been exposed to COVID-19.

This rearrangement joins TRBV6-2 or TRBV6-3 to TRBJ2-4; weak D call: TRBD1 (5 bases). This CDR3 is 15 amino acids long. V lost 0 bases and J 4 bases, leaving 10 bases between the germline ends. Germline CDR1 reads MNHEY; CDR2 reads SVGEGT. The CDR3 spells CASSYSWQGKNIQYF. CDR3 DNA sequence: TGTGCCAGCAGTTACTCATGGCAGGGTAAAAACATTCAGTACTTC.

The V gene is TRBV28, the J gene TRBJ1-4; a weak D match, TRBD1 (6 bases). Trimming took 2 bases from V and 4 from J, leaving 11 bases between them. This CDR3 contains 15 residues. Germline V lookup: CDR1 MDHEN, CDR2 SYDVKM. The CDR3, as DNA: TGTGCCAGCAGTTTAACGGGCAGGGGTAATGAAAAACTGTTTTTT. Translation: CASSLTGRGNEKLFF. The full variable domain, in which reference TRBV28 and TRBJ1-4 provide the parts outside the CDR3, is DVKVTQSSRYLVKRTGEKVFLECVQDMDHENMFWYRQDPGLGLRLIYFSYDVKMKEKGDIPEGYSVSREKKERFSLILESASTNQTSMYLCASSLTGRGNEKLFFGSGTQLSVL.

This clone was observed once. The chain links TRBV29-1 to TRBJ2-3; D might be TRBD2 (5 bases). CDR1 and CDR2 (germline): SQVTM, ANQGSEA. Trimming shortened V by 0 bases and J by 5 bases, and 15 bases separated the two germline ends. The CDR3 is 15 residues long. The CDR3 here is CSVEDHRGRGDTQYF. CDR3 sequence (DNA): TGCAGCGTTGAAGATCATCGAGGCCGGGGAGATACGCAGTATTTT.

The chain joins TRBV19 to TRBJ1-2; 9 nucleotides line up with TRBD1. CDR3 length equals 17 residues. Trimming took 6 bases from V and 2 from J; bases not matched to a gene: 13. Looked up from germline, CDR1 is LNHDA and CDR2 is SQIVND (reference sequence). The CDR3 protein is CASRSAGTGRENYGYTF. The CDR3 nucleotides are TGTGCCAGTAGATCCGCCGGGACAGGGCGCGAAAACTATGGCTACACCTTC.

This chain connects TRBV29-1 to TRBJ2-1; 9 positions match TRBD2. The CDR3 has 13 residues. V shed 4 bases, J shed 9 bases, and the junction held 7 bases outside the gene matches. Germline assignment: CDR1 SQVTM and CDR2 ANQGSEA. The CDR3 DNA reads TGCAGCGTTGGCGGGGGGGAATGGGGTGAGCAGTTCTTC. Translating it yields CSVGGGEWGEQFF.

V is TRBV19 and J is TRBJ2-2, with TRBD1 as a possible D gene (6 bases). Trimming took off 7 bases at V and 1 base at J, with 10 bases between the two ends. The germline V gene has CDR1 LNHDA and CDR2 SQIVND (reference sequence). The CDR3 is made up of 14 amino acids. DNA of the CDR3: TGTGCCAGTATGATGGACAGGAACACCGGGGAGCTGTTTTTT. This translates into CASMMDRNTGELFF.

The chain is built from TRBV5-1 and TRBJ2-2; 7 positions agree with TRBD2. The germline CDR1 and CDR2 sequences are SGHRS and YFSETQ. The CDR3 is 16 residues long. Trimming took 0 bases from V and 4 from J; bases not matched to a gene: 6. CDR3 region: CASSLVAGDLTGELFF. The DNA for the CDR3 is TGCGCCAGCAGCTTGGTTGCGGGAGACCTCACCGGGGAGCTGTTTTTT. The full variable domain, rest sourced from reference TRBV5-1 and TRBJ2-2, is KAGVTQTPRYLIKTRGQQVTLSCSPISGHRSVSWYQQTPGQGLQFLFEYFSETQRNKGNFPGRFSGRQFSNSRSEMNVSTLELGDSALYLCASSLVAGDLTGELFFGEGSRLTVL.

This clone was counted once. The V gene is TRBV3-1 (or the pseudogene TRBV3-2), the J gene TRBJ2-7; TRBD2 agrees at 12 bases. CDR1 LGHDT and CDR2 YNNKEL come from the germline V gene (reference sequence). The CDR3 is 16 residues long. The V segment lost 3 bases and the J segment 0 bases; nucleotides outside the gene matches: 3. DNA for the CDR3: TGTGCCAGCAGCCAGAGACTAGCGGGGGCCTCCTACGAGCAGTACTTC. Translating gives CASSQRLAGASYEQYF.

This chain connects TRBV7-2 to TRBJ2-7; TRBD1 matches 11 bases. Germline lookup yields CDR1 SGHTA and CDR2 FQGNSA. Trimming at V came to 5 bases and at J to 0 bases, leaving 3 bases not matched to a gene. CDR3 length: 15 residues. The CDR3 is CASSRDRGSSYEQYF. CDR3 bases: TGTGCCAGCAGCCGGGACAGGGGGAGCTCCTACGAGCAGTACTTC.

This clone has a single count. V and J are TRBV28 and TRBJ2-3; 10 bases agree with TRBD2. The CDR3 is 17 residues long. CDR1 is MDHEN, CDR2 SYDVKM, per germline. V shed 5 bases, J shed 5 bases, and the junction held 13 bases outside the gene matches. Here the CDR3 reads CASSKRNRGLALDTQYF. The CDR3 DNA reads TGTGCCAGCAGTAAACGAAACCGGGGACTAGCGCTAGATACGCAGTATTTT.

The V gene is TRBV11-2, the J gene TRBJ1-2, with 7 bases lining up with TRBD1. The length of the CDR3 is 14 residues. Germline V CDR1 and CDR2: SGHAT, FQNNGV. V shed 5 bases and J 6 bases; nucleotides not matched to a gene: 9. CDR3 amino acids: CASSPQRGGDGYTF. CDR3 sequence (DNA): TGTGCCAGCAGCCCACAACGAGGGGGCGATGGCTACACCTTC.

This clone has a handful of counts. One junction end disagrees with the germline gene, perhaps due to a read error. The chain has TRBV6-4 and TRBJ1-2; TRBD1 matches 8 bases. Germline V gene data show CDR1 as MRHNA and CDR2 as SNTAGT. This CDR3 has 15 residues. CDR3 bases: TGTGCCAGCAGTAACTCGGACAGGGTTCTGGGTGGCTACACCTTC. Its protein product is CASSNSDRVLGGYTF.

The chain couples TRBV27 to TRBJ2-7; 8 positions agree with TRBD2. Germline CDR1 is MNHEY and CDR2 is SMNVEV (reference sequence). Trimming at V came to 4 bases and at J to 3 bases, leaving 5 bases not matched to a gene. The CDR3 runs 14 residues. CDR3 loop: CASSYAAGDYEQYF. The DNA for the CDR3 is TGTGCCAGCAGTTATGCAGCGGGGGACTACGAGCAGTACTTC.

This clone occurred once. The J gene is TRBJ1-1, the V gene TRBV19, with D perhaps TRBD1 (5 bases). This CDR3 is built from 15 residues. V gave up 2 bases and J gave up 8 bases, with 18 bases separating them. Germline assignment: CDR1 LNHDA and CDR2 SQIVND (reference sequence). CDR3 region: CASSIRRDITGEAFF. The CDR3 DNA is TGTGCCAGTAGTATACGCAGGGATATAACCGGGGAAGCTTTCTTT.

J is TRBJ2-1 and V is TRBV28, with 14 bases aligning to TRBD2. V lost 7 bases and J lost 0; bases outside the gene matches: 8. The V gene's germline CDR1 is MDHEN and CDR2 SYDVKM. The length of the CDR3 is 18 residues. In DNA form, the CDR3 reads TGTGCCAGCAAGGGACTAGCGGGGGCCTCCAGCTCCTACAATGAGCAGTTCTTC. Amino acid sequence: CASKGLAGASSSYNEQFF.

The rearrangement joins TRBV6-2 or TRBV6-3 to TRBJ2-3; 7 positions agree with TRBD1. Trimming took 5 bases from V and 2 from J; bases not matched to a gene: 7. Germline assignment: CDR1 MNHEY and CDR2 SVGEGT. The CDR3 spans 15 residues. The CDR3 nucleotides read TGTGCCAGCAGTACCTTCGGGACAGCCACAGATACGCAGTATTTT. Translating gives CASSTFGTATDTQYF.

V is TRBV28 and J is TRBJ2-1, with 10 bases that match TRBD2. Germline CDR1 and CDR2: MDHEN and SYDVKM. Losses at the gene ends were 6 bases for V and 7 bases for J; bases not matched to a gene: 12. The CDR3 has 16 residues. The CDR3 loop reads CASSPLSGGAWNEQFF. The CDR3 bases are TGTGCCAGCAGCCCACTAAGCGGGGGGGCTTGGAATGAGCAGTTCTTC.

The chain is built from TRBV5-1 and TRBJ1-1; unclear D gene. The V gene lost 4 bases and the J gene lost 7 bases, with 17 bases spanning the gap. The V gene's germline CDR1 is SGHRS and CDR2 YFSETQ. The CDR3 extends over 14 amino acids. The chain's CDR3 is CASSRLTEANEAFF. The CDR3 nucleotides are TGCGCCAGCAGCAGGTTGACCGAGGCTAATGAAGCTTTCTTT.

This clone was recorded a few times. This chain uses TRBV5-1 with TRBJ2-2; D is possibly TRBD2 (5 bases). Germline CDR1 reads SGHRS; CDR2 reads YFSETQ. V shed 2 bases and J shed 6 bases, with 11 bases lying between them. This CDR3 is 14 amino acids long. CDR3 sequence reads: CASSLSGLPGELFF. CDR3 in DNA: TGCGCCAGCAGCTTATCGGGGTTACCCGGGGAGCTGTTTTTT.

The V call is TRBV2, the J call TRBJ1-4; 7 bases are shared with TRBD1. CDR1 is SNHLY, CDR2 FYNNEI, per germline. CDR3 length: 14 residues. The V segment lost 4 bases and the J segment 5 bases; nucleotides outside the gene matches: 4. CDR3 DNA sequence: TGTGCCAGCAGTGCCGGCAGGGGGAATGAAAAACTGTTTTTT. Its translation is CASSAGRGNEKLFF.

V usage is TRBV7-2 and J usage is TRBJ2-7; 9 nucleotides line up with TRBD1. This CDR3 is built from 15 residues. Germline CDR1 reads SGHTA; CDR2 reads FQGNSA. J lost 2 bases, V lost 2 bases, and 4 bases had no gene match. CDR3 DNA sequence: TGTGCCAGCAGCTTAACCGGGACAGGGACCTACGAGCAGTACTTC. It specifies CASSLTGTGTYEQYF.